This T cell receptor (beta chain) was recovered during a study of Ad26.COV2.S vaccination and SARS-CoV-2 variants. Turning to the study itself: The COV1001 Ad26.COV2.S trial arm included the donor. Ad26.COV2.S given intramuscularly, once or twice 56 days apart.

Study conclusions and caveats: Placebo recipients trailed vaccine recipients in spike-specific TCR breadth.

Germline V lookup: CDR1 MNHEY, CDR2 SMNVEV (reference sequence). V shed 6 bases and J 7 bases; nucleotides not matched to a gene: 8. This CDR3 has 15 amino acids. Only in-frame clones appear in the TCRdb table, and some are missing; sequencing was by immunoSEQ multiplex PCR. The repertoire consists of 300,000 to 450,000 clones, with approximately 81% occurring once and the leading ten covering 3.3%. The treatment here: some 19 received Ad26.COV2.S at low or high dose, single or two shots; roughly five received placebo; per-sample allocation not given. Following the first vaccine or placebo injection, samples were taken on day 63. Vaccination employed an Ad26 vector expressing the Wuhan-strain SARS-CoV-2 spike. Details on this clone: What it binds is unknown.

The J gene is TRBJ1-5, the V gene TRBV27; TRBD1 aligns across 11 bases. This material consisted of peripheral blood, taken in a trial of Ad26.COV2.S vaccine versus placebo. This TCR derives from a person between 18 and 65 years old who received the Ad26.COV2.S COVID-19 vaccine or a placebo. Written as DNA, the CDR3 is TGTGCCAGCAGGGGGGACAGGGGGTTCGGGCAGCCCCAGCATTTT. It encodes CASRGDRGFGQPQHF.